These 32 T cell receptor beta chains came from one sample sequenced in a study of monozygotic twins with inflammatory bowel disease. TCRdb reprocessed the 5' RACE reads and stores each CDR3 protein as one record, lacking DNA. The table lists fewer than 350,000 distinct CDR3 sequences. The sample was blood. The receptors stem from a human donor with ulcerative colitis or Crohn's disease, or a healthy co-twin of an affected twin (not recorded which).

CDR3 sequence reads: CSALRNNEQFF. The V call is TRBV29-1, the J call TRBJ2-1. Germline V CDR1 and CDR2: SQVTM, ANQGSEA. The CDR3 runs to 11 residues.

V usage is TRBV10-2 and J usage is TRBJ2-5; TCRdb indicates TRBD2, and absent DNA this call remains unverified. The CDR3 contains 16 residues. The V gene's germline CDR1 is WSHSY and CDR2 SAAADI. The CDR3 protein is CASGYLAGDIQETQYF.

The CDR3 here is CASSLETTSRETQYF. The chain recombines TRBV11-2 with TRBJ2-5. The CDR3 has 15 residues. In germline, CDR1 is SGHAT, CDR2 FQNNGV.

The chain carries TRBV24-1 and TRBJ2-4; the D call of TRBD1 rests on TCRdb alone, since no DNA is present to check it. CDR1 is KGHDR and CDR2 is SFDVKD in the germline V gene. The CDR3 consists of 14 residues. The CDR3 loop reads CARRRGCAKNIQYF.

The V call is TRBV11-2, the J call TRBJ2-7; TCRdb indicates TRBD2, and absent DNA this call remains unverified. This CDR3 has 16 amino acids. Germline CDR1 SGHAT, CDR2 FQNNGV. CDR3 amino acids: CASSTGLAGSKYEQYF. Combining the CDR3 with reference TRBV11-2 and TRBJ2-7 gives the whole variable domain EAGVAQSPRYKIIEKRQSVAFWCNPISGHATLYWYQQILGQGPKLLIQFQNNGVVDDSQLPKDRFSAERLKGVDSTLKIQPAKLEDSAVYLCASSTGLAGSKYEQYFGPGTRLTVT.

The J gene is TRBJ1-5, the V gene TRBV6-2 or TRBV6-3; TCRdb selects TRBD1, and the lack of DNA leaves this call unchecked. CDR3 length: 15 residues. From germline, CDR1 is MNHEY and CDR2 SVGEGT. CDR3 amino acids: CASSYSGDSHQPQHF.

This chain uses TRBV20-1 with TRBJ2-7; absent DNA, TCRdb's TRBD2 call cannot be checked. The germline CDR1 and CDR2 sequences are DFQATT and SNEGSKA (reference sequence). CDR3 size: 15 residues. The CDR3 sequence is CSASGGPAATYEQYF.

The chain carries TRBV12-3 or TRBV12-4 and TRBJ1-4; TCRdb outputs TRBD1, but without DNA this stays unchecked. The CDR3 runs to 13 residues. The CDR3 region is CASSPGPELKLFF.

The J gene is TRBJ1-1, the V gene TRBV2; the TCRdb call, TRBD1, lacks DNA for checking. Germline V CDR1 and CDR2: SNHLY, FYNNEI. CDR3 length equals 11 residues. Here the CDR3 reads CASWGQGIAFF.

The J gene is TRBJ2-3, the V gene TRBV4-3. Per the germline V gene, CDR1 is LGHNA and CDR2 is YSLEER. The length of the CDR3 is 13 residues. The CDR3: CASSHYRTDTQYF.

The J gene is TRBJ1-1, the V gene TRBV20-1; TCRdb's D gene call, TRBD1, goes unchecked for lack of DNA. Germline V gene lookup returns CDR1 DFQATT and CDR2 SNEGSKA (reference sequence). There are 13 residues in the CDR3. CDR3 sequence: CSARSTGDTEAFF.

The V and J genes are TRBV10-3 and TRBJ1-1. CDR1 is ENHRY and CDR2 is SYGVKD in the germline V gene. CDR3 length: 13 amino acids. CDR3: CAIRRTENTEAFF.

This chain joins TRBV6-1 and TRBJ2-2; TCRdb's D call of TRBD2 is untestable without DNA. This CDR3 contains 18 residues. The germline gives CDR1 MNHNS, CDR2 SASEGT. CDR3 in amino acids: CASQHPSSGDANTGELFF.

The rearrangement links TRBV20-1 to TRBJ1-1. This CDR3 comprises 13 residues. CDR1 and CDR2 (germline): DFQATT, SNEGSKA (reference sequence). CDR3 protein: CSARAEVNTEAFF.

The V gene is TRBV5-1, the J gene TRBJ2-7. Germline V gives CDR1 SGHRS, CDR2 YFSETQ. The CDR3 consists of 13 residues. CDR3 loop: CASSLENPYEQYF.

This chain connects TRBV5-5 to TRBJ2-5; TCRdb selects TRBD1, and the lack of DNA leaves this call unchecked. The germline gives CDR1 SGHKS, CDR2 YYEKEE (reference sequence). This CDR3 spans 13 amino acids. This CDR3 reads CASSLRGEETQYF. Filled out from reference TRBV5-5 and TRBJ2-5, the complete variable domain reads DAGVTQSPTHLIKTRGQQVTLRCSPISGHKSVSWYQQVLGQGPQFIFQYYEKEERGRGNFPDRFSARQFPNYSSELNVNALLLGDSALYLCASSLRGEETQYFGPGTRLLVL.

V and J are TRBV5-1 and TRBJ2-7; no DNA is available, so the TRBD1 call from TCRdb remains unchecked. The CDR3 is made up of 15 amino acids. Germline CDR1 SGHRS, CDR2 YFSETQ. CDR3 in amino acids: CASSSGQGRSYEQYF.

This sequence joins TRBV7-9 and TRBJ1-2; the D call from TCRdb, TRBD1, cannot be confirmed without DNA. From germline, CDR1 is SEHNR and CDR2 FQNEAQ (reference sequence). This CDR3 spans 11 amino acids. The CDR3 protein is CASSLASGNTF.

V is TRBV27 and J is TRBJ1-1; no DNA is available, so the TRBD1 call from TCRdb remains unchecked. The CDR3 runs to 17 residues. The germline V gene has CDR1 MNHEY and CDR2 SMNVEV (reference sequence). This CDR3 is CASSFWQGPRMGTEAFF.

This chain uses TRBV28 with TRBJ2-5; TCRdb indicates TRBD1, and absent DNA this call remains unverified. Germline V gene data show CDR1 as MDHEN and CDR2 as SYDVKM. The CDR3 consists of 15 residues. CDR3: CASSLINRGGETQYF.

The rearrangement links TRBV4-1 to TRBJ2-3. CDR3 length equals 12 residues. Germline V CDR1 and CDR2: MGHRA, YSYEKL. CDR3 protein: CASSQDWDTQYF.

This chain connects TRBV7-9 to TRBJ2-1; the D call of TRBD2 rests on TCRdb alone, since no DNA is present to check it. CDR1 is SEHNR, CDR2 FQNEAQ, per germline (reference sequence). This CDR3 is 14 amino acids long. The CDR3 loop is CASSQRTSGVREFF.

V is TRBV19 and J is TRBJ1-2; TCRdb gives TRBD1 as the D gene, but with no DNA this cannot be confirmed. Germline loops: CDR1 LNHDA, CDR2 SQIVND (reference sequence). The CDR3 sequence is 14 residues long. CDR3 protein: CASRRTGLDYGYTF.

The CDR3 loop is CASSIDGTAVTLHF. The chain employs TRBV19 and TRBJ1-6; the TCRdb D gene call, TRBD1, has no DNA to confirm it. Germline CDR1 and CDR2: LNHDA and SQIVND (reference sequence). The CDR3 extends over 14 amino acids.

V and J are TRBV5-1 and TRBJ1-2; TCRdb outputs TRBD1, but without DNA this stays unchecked. CDR1 SGHRS and CDR2 YFSETQ come from the germline V gene. The CDR3 is 14 residues long. This chain's CDR3 is CASHSGTGIPGYTF.

The chain has TRBV3-1 and TRBJ1-5. This CDR3 region has 13 residues. Germline-derived CDR1 and CDR2 are LGHDT and YNNKEL (reference sequence). CDR3 in amino acids: CASSQKGNQPQHF.

The chain uses TRBV2 and TRBJ2-2; TCRdb indicates TRBD2, and absent DNA this call remains unverified. The CDR3 runs 16 residues. Per the germline V gene, CDR1 is SNHLY and CDR2 is FYNNEI. CDR3 sequence reads: CASGILAGGNTGELFF.

The rearrangement links TRBV5-1 to TRBJ1-2; TCRdb reports TRBD1, a call that lacks DNA to check it against. The CDR3 extends over 15 amino acids. From germline, CDR1 is SGHRS and CDR2 YFSETQ. CDR3 residues: CASSPDVSTGGGYTF. The entire variable domain, with the rest obtained from reference TRBV5-1 and TRBJ1-2, is as follows: KAGVTQTPRYLIKTRGQQVTLSCSPISGHRSVSWYQQTPGQGLQFLFEYFSETQRNKGNFPGRFSGRQFSNSRSEMNVSTLELGDSALYLCASSPDVSTGGGYTFGSGTRLTVV.

J is TRBJ2-7 and V is TRBV6-1; the D call from TCRdb, TRBD2, cannot be confirmed without DNA. The CDR3 totals 15 residues. Germline V gene data show CDR1 as MNHNS and CDR2 as SASEGT. CDR3 amino acids: CASRPAGGPIHEQYF.

This chain links TRBV29-1 with TRBJ1-1; the TCRdb D gene call, TRBD1, has no DNA to confirm it. CDR1 and CDR2 from the germline V gene are SQVTM and ANQGSEA. The CDR3 has 16 amino acids. The CDR3 reads CSVEKNRGLTGAEAFF.

The chain carries TRBV4-3 and TRBJ2-3; TCRdb designates TRBD1, a call that cannot be tested without DNA. Germline CDR1 LGHNA, CDR2 YSLEER. The CDR3 is 17 amino acids. The CDR3 loop reads CASSQGAGFGETDTQYF.

The chain is built from TRBV10-3 and TRBJ1-5. This CDR3 contains 15 residues. Germline CDR1 ENHRY, CDR2 SYGVKD. The CDR3 loop reads CAISESWYSNQPQHF.